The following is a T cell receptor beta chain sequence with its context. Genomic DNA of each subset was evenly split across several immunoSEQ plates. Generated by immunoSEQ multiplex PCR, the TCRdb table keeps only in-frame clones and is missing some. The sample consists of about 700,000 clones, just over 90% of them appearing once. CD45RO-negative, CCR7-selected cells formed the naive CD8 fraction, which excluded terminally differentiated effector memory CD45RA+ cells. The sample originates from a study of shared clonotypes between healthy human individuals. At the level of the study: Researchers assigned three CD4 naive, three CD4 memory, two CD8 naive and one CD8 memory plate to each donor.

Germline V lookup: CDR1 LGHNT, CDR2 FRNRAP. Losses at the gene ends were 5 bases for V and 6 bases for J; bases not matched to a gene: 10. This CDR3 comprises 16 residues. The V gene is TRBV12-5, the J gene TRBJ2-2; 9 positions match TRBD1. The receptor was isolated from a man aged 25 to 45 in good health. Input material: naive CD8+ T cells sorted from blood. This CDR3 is CASGHTGTGSPGELFF. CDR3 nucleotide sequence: TGTGCTAGTGGTCACACCGGGACAGGGAGCCCCGGGGAGCTGTTTTTT.